This T cell receptor (beta chain) appears in the sequencing data of a study of shared clonotypes between healthy human individuals. Findings of the study overall: In a handful of donors, around 5% of naive CD4 clonotypes appeared in common.

The V gene lost 4 bases and the J gene lost 10 bases, with 20 bases spanning the gap. The germline CDR1 and CDR2 sequences are LNHDA and SQIVND (reference sequence). The CDR3 length is 15 residues. Regarding this clone: Its matching antigen is unknown.

Only CD45RO-negative cells positively selected for CCR7 counted as naive CD8 cells, so terminally differentiated effector memory CD45RA+ cells were excluded. Researchers ran the assay at a deep level. Using immunoSEQ multiplex PCR, the repertoire was profiled, and TCRdb retains in-frame clones only, with some absent. The table records millions of clones, about 92% of them present only once. Sample: naive CD8+ T cells from PBMCs. The rearrangement uses TRBV19 and TRBJ2-1; D is tentatively TRBD1 or TRBD2 (5 bases each). The sequence was obtained from a man aged 18 to 29 in good health. Some clones in this sample may be carry-over from other donors' samples. The CDR3 DNA reads as TGTGCCAGTAGTACCGGGACGGCGGTATCCGGAGAGCAGTTCTTC. Its translation is CASSTGTAVSGEQFF.